The 30 T cell receptor beta chains in this list originate from one sample, sequenced in a study of control samples from healthy donors and cancer patients. Only in-frame clones appear in the TCRdb table, and some are missing; sequencing was by immunoSEQ multiplex PCR. The data show roughly 450,000 clones, 75% to 95% seen once. Sequencing input: PBMCs. Receptors were obtained from a middle-aged man with head and neck cancer.

This rearrangement joins TRBV27 to TRBJ2-3, with 10 bases matching TRBD1. The CDR3 runs to 14 residues. J lost 3 bases, V lost 6 bases, and 3 bases had no gene match. Germline values: CDR1 MNHEY, CDR2 SMNVEV (reference sequence). CDR3 nucleotides: TGTGCCAGCAGAAGGGACAGGGGAACAGATACGCAGTATTTT. As protein: CASRRDRGTDTQYF.

This chain connects TRBV15 to TRBJ1-5; D gene uncertain. The germline gives CDR1 LNHNV, CDR2 YYDKDF (reference sequence). V lost 5 bases, J lost 3 bases, and 8 bases lay in between. The CDR3 is 13 residues long. The CDR3 sequence is CATSLDTNQPQHF. Here the CDR3 DNA reads TGTGCCACCAGCTTAGACACCAATCAGCCCCAGCATTTT.

The chain employs TRBV4-2 and TRBJ1-2; D unclear. CDR1 is LGHNA and CDR2 is YNFKEQ in the germline V gene. This CDR3 spans 11 amino acids. The V end was cut by 0 bases, the J end by 8 bases, with 4 bases between. The CDR3 protein is CASSQDAGYTF. The CDR3, as DNA: TGTGCCAGCAGCCAAGATGCGGGCTACACCTTC.

The genes are TRBV6-6 and TRBJ2-3; the D is unclear. The CDR3 loop spans 15 amino acids. Trimming removed 0 bases from V and 6 bases from J, with 13 bases in between. CDR1 and CDR2 (germline): MNHNY, SVGAGI (reference sequence). This chain's CDR3 is CASSYSKSQRDTQYF. In DNA, the CDR3 is TGTGCCAGCAGTTACTCGAAAAGCCAAAGGGATACGCAGTATTTT.

V and J are TRBV14 and TRBJ2-1; 7 bases are a match to TRBD2. The CDR3 loop spans 20 amino acids. V dropped 0 bases and J dropped 7; count of bases not matched to a gene: 21. Per germline, CDR1 SGHDN and CDR2 FVKESK. For the CDR3, the DNA is TGTGCCAGCAGCCAAGAGTCGCCCCTATGGATTGCGGGAGTTGGGAATGAGCAGTTCTTC. It translates to CASSQESPLWIAGVGNEQFF.

The V and J genes are TRBV6-5 and TRBJ1-6; D remains ambiguous. Germline V lookup: CDR1 MNHEY, CDR2 SVGAGI. The CDR3 covers 14 residues. Trimming left V 2 bases short and J 6 bases short, with 8 bases between. The CDR3 nucleotides are TGTGCCAGCAGTTACGTTAACTTTAATTCACCCCTCCACTTT. Translation: CASSYVNFNSPLHF.

This clone has a single count. The rearrangement uses TRBV3-1 (or the pseudogene TRBV3-2) and TRBJ1-2; D possibly corresponds to TRBD1 (6 bases). Germline V gene sequence: CDR1 LGHDT, CDR2 YNNKEL (reference sequence). There are 18 residues in the CDR3. The V end was cut by 0 bases, the J end by 2 bases, with 19 bases between. CDR3 DNA sequence: TGTGCCAGCAGCCAAGATATGGGACATGGGCTCCCCAACTATGGCTACACCTTC. Protein product: CASSQDMGHGLPNYGYTF.

The chain couples TRBV30 to TRBJ1-1, with D possibly matching TRBD1 (5 bases). The CDR3 loop spans 13 amino acids. Germline V gene sequence: CDR1 GTSNPN, CDR2 SVGIG (reference sequence). V lost 5 bases and J lost 1, with 11 bases in between. The CDR3 DNA reads as TGTGCCTGGGATGAGGGGTGGAACACTGAAGCTTTCTTT. It codes for CAWDEGWNTEAFF. Full variable domain (remainder filled in from reference TRBV30 and TRBJ1-1): SQTIHQWPATLVQPVGSPLSLECTVEGTSNPNLYWYRQAAGRGLQLLFYSVGIGQISSEVPQNLSASRPQDRQFILSSKKLLLSDSGFYLCAWDEGWNTEAFFGQGTRLTVV.

The chain is built from TRBV15 and TRBJ1-4; 7 bases align to TRBD1. The ends lost 1 base at V and 2 bases at J; junction bases unmatched: 1. This CDR3 comprises 15 residues. Germline CDR1 LNHNV, CDR2 YYDKDF (reference sequence). This CDR3 reads CATSRGQGTNEKLFF. CDR3 DNA sequence: TGTGCCACCAGCAGAGGACAGGGCACTAATGAAAAACTGTTTTTT. Full variable domain (outside the CDR3, taken from reference TRBV15 and TRBJ1-4): DAMVIQNPRYQVTQFGKPVTLSCSQTLNHNVMYWYQQKSSQAPKLLFHYYDKDFNNEADTPDNFQSRRPNTSFCFLDIRSPGLGDTAMYLCATSRGQGTNEKLFFGSGTQLSVL.

The chain has TRBV5-5 and TRBJ2-7; D gene uncertain. This CDR3 is built from 14 residues. Trimming took 0 bases from V and 1 from J, leaving 8 bases between them. In germline, CDR1 is SGHKS, CDR2 YYEKEE (reference sequence). CDR3 loop: CASSLGVRSYEQYF. The CDR3 bases are TGTGCCAGCAGCTTGGGGGTACGGTCCTACGAGCAGTACTTC.

This chain uses TRBV19 with TRBJ2-7, with TRBD2 matching 8 bases. The germline V gene encodes CDR1 LNHDA and CDR2 SQIVND (reference sequence). The ends lost 6 bases at V and 3 bases at J; junction bases unmatched: 10. CDR3 length: 15 residues. The CDR3 is CASSPVIAGGYEQYF. Written as DNA, the CDR3 is TGTGCCAGTAGCCCCGTGATCGCGGGAGGCTACGAGCAGTACTTC. The full variable domain, completed using reference TRBV19 and TRBJ2-7, is DGGITQSPKYLFRKEGQNVTLSCEQNLNHDAMYWYRQDPGQGLRLIYYSQIVNDFQKGDIAEGYSVSREKKESFPLTVTSAQKNPTAFYLCASSPVIAGGYEQYFGPGTRLTVT.

CDR3 bases: TGTGCCAGCAGTGAGGCAGCTTACTACGAGCAGTACTTC. Protein sequence: CASSEAAYYEQYF. The chain joins TRBV6-1 to TRBJ2-7; D gene uncertain. The CDR3 sequence is 13 residues long. CDR1 is MNHNS and CDR2 is SASEGT in the germline V gene. Trimming removed 3 bases from V and 3 bases from J, with 9 bases in between.

The J gene is TRBJ2-1, the V gene TRBV6-2 or TRBV6-3, with TRBD1 identical over 10 bases. The V segment lost 1 base and the J segment 7 bases; nucleotides outside the gene matches: 7. This CDR3 is built from 16 residues. Germline-derived CDR1 and CDR2 are MNHEY and SVGEGT. The CDR3 DNA reads TGTGCCAGCAGTTACTTTCGGGACAGGGGAAGGAATGAGCAGTTCTTC. Protein: CASSYFRDRGRNEQFF.

For the CDR3, the DNA is TGTGCCAGCAGTTTCCCACGGGACCTCCTGCCTCGCGGCTACACCTTC. Amino acids: CASSFPRDLLPRGYTF. The rearrangement joins TRBV28 to TRBJ1-2; maybe TRBD1 (5 bases). The germline gives CDR1 MDHEN, CDR2 SYDVKM. V was cut by 3 bases and J by 8 bases, with 22 bases left in between. The CDR3 is 16 residues long.

The genes are TRBV11-2 and TRBJ1-4; possible D gene TRBD1, 5 bases. V lost 4 bases, J lost 4 bases, and 13 bases lay in between. Germline V gene data show CDR1 as SGHAT and CDR2 as FQNNGV. The CDR3 consists of 15 residues. As DNA, the CDR3 is TGTGCCAGCAGCTCCCTTTTAAGGGGTAATGAAAAACTGTTTTTT. Translated: CASSSLLRGNEKLFF.

The chain combines TRBV6-5 with TRBJ2-3, with D possibly TRBD1 on 5 matching bases. V lost 3 bases and J lost 3, with 13 bases in between. This CDR3 is built from 15 residues. Germline V gives CDR1 MNHEY, CDR2 SVGAGI. The CDR3 DNA sequence: TGTGCCAGCAGTTATCAAGGGGTAGGGACAGATACGCAGTATTTT. Translating gives CASSYQGVGTDTQYF.

V gene TRBV11-1 combines with J gene TRBJ1-2, with a tentative D call TRBD1 (6 bases). There are 11 residues in the CDR3. Germline V gene sequence: CDR1 SGHAT, CDR2 FQDESV (reference sequence). The germline V and J ends were trimmed by 7 bases and 12 bases, with 15 bases remaining between them. For the CDR3, the DNA is TGTGCCAGCACTCAAGGGGGGAAGCACACCTTC. Translating gives CASTQGGKHTF.

This chain uses TRBV12-3 or TRBV12-4 with TRBJ2-5; no clear D gene. The V and J ends lost 3 bases and 4 bases respectively, with 6 bases between them. The CDR3 is 12 residues long. The CDR3 region has the DNA TGTGCCAGCAGTTTTTTGGTAGAGACCCAGTACTTC. As protein: CASSFLVETQYF.

V usage is TRBV28 and J usage is TRBJ1-1; D not resolved. Germline lookup yields CDR1 MDHEN and CDR2 SYDVKM. V shed 4 bases and J shed 6 bases, with 12 bases lying between them. The CDR3 covers 13 residues. As DNA, the CDR3 is TGTGCCAGCAGTTCGGCGGACGTCTCTGAAGCTTTCTTT. Translating it yields CASSSADVSEAFF.

This chain links TRBV5-1 with TRBJ1-1; D is perhaps TRBD1 (5 bases). The V end was cut by 6 bases, the J end by 5 bases, with 11 bases between. The CDR3 contains 12 residues. CDR1 is SGHRS, CDR2 YFSETQ, per germline. CDR3 sequence: CASTGGNTEAFF. The CDR3 nucleotides read TGCGCCAGCACCGGGGGGAATACTGAAGCTTTCTTT.

This chain uses TRBV7-8 with TRBJ1-3; TRBD1 might be the D (5 bases). CDR3 length: 15 amino acids. V lost 1 base and J lost 4, with 11 bases in between. In germline, CDR1 is SGHVS, CDR2 FQNEAQ. CDR3 sequence: CASSLEGRNGNTIYF. In DNA form, the CDR3 reads TGTGCCAGCAGCTTAGAGGGGAGGAACGGAAACACCATATATTTT. The complete variable domain, with remaining parts taken from reference TRBV7-8 and TRBJ1-3, reads GAGVSQSPRYKVAKRGQDVALRCDPISGHVSLFWYQQALGQGPEFLTYFQNEAQLDKSGLPSDRFFAERPEGSVSTLKIQRTQQEDSAVYLCASSLEGRNGNTIYFGEGSWLTVV.

This chain uses TRBV4-2 with TRBJ2-1; D possibly uses TRBD1 or TRBD2 (5 bases each). The CDR3 extends over 16 amino acids. CDR1 is LGHNA, CDR2 YNFKEQ, per germline. Trimming cost V 2 bases and J 8 bases, with 19 bases left between them. The CDR3 sequence: CASSQFRDGAWDEQFF. The CDR3 nucleotides are TGTGCCAGCAGCCAATTCCGGGACGGGGCGTGGGATGAGCAGTTCTTC.

This chain links TRBV6-1 with TRBJ1-1, with D possibly matching TRBD1 (5 bases). Germline V lookup: CDR1 MNHNS, CDR2 SASEGT. This CDR3 comprises 13 residues. The V end lost 2 bases, the J end lost 11 bases, and 15 bases lay between the germline ends. CDR3: CASSESGGGRAFF. The CDR3 DNA reads as TGTGCCAGCAGTGAATCGGGGGGGGGACGCGCTTTCTTT.

The rearrangement joins TRBV18 to TRBJ1-1, with D unclear. CDR1 is KGHSH and CDR2 is LQKENI in the germline V gene. The V gene lost 3 bases and the J gene lost 1 base, with 12 bases spanning the gap. This CDR3 spans 15 amino acids. This CDR3 reads CASSPREGRNTEAFF. CDR3 DNA: TGTGCCAGCTCACCTAGGGAAGGGCGGAACACTGAAGCTTTCTTT. Based on the CDR3 plus reference TRBV18 and TRBJ1-1, the full variable domain is NAGVMQNPRHLVRRRGQEARLRCSPMKGHSHVYWYRQLPEEGLKFMVYLQKENIIDESGMPKERFSAEFPKEGPSILRIQQVVRGDSAAYFCASSPREGRNTEAFFGQGTRLTVV.

This sequence joins TRBV28 and TRBJ2-7, with 7 bases matching TRBD1. This CDR3 spans 16 amino acids. The trim removed 6 bases at V and 1 base at J, leaving 12 bases unmatched. Germline V lookup: CDR1 MDHEN, CDR2 SYDVKM. The CDR3 loop is CASSPSTGSYSYEQYF. The CDR3, as DNA: TGTGCCAGCAGCCCCTCGACAGGGAGCTATTCCTACGAGCAGTACTTC.

V gene TRBV5-1 combines with J gene TRBJ2-7; D uncertain. The CDR3 consists of 14 residues. The V gene lost 2 bases and the J gene lost 0 bases, with 9 bases spanning the gap. CDR1 is SGHRS, CDR2 YFSETQ, per germline. The CDR3 is CASSLTASSYEQYF. The CDR3 nucleotides are TGCGCCAGCAGCTTAACGGCTAGCTCCTACGAGCAGTACTTC.

The V call is TRBV7-8, the J call TRBJ1-4; 7 positions match TRBD1. The CDR3 is made up of 15 amino acids. V gave up 5 bases and J gave up 1 base; unmatched junction bases: 4. Germline V gives CDR1 SGHVS, CDR2 FQNEAQ. The CDR3 coding sequence is TGTGCCAGCAGCACCCGGACAGGAACTAATGAAAAACTGTTTTTT. Its translation: CASSTRTGTNEKLFF.

This clone was counted only a few times. The same CDR3 also results from other DNA sequences found in this sample. The gene calls are TRBV18 and TRBJ1-5; D remains unclear. V shed 3 bases and J shed 4 bases, with 4 bases lying between them. Germline V gives CDR1 KGHSH, CDR2 LQKENI. This CDR3 has 12 amino acids. CDR3: CASSPGNQPQHF. CDR3 nucleotides: TGTGCCAGCTCACCTGGGAATCAGCCCCAGCATTTT.

The chain links TRBV12-3 or TRBV12-4 to TRBJ2-2; no clear D gene. The CDR3 is made up of 13 amino acids. The V and J ends lost 3 bases and 2 bases respectively, with 4 bases between them. The CDR3 region is CASSFPNTGELFF. The CDR3 DNA reads as TGTGCCAGCAGTTTCCCCAACACCGGGGAGCTGTTTTTT.

The J gene is TRBJ2-7, the V gene TRBV2; D gene ambiguous. CDR1 SNHLY and CDR2 FYNNEI come from the germline V gene. With 7 bases removed from V and 3 bases from J, the gap between germline ends came to 16 bases. This CDR3 is 14 amino acids long. CDR3 region: CASNPYGVLYEQYF. The CDR3 DNA is TGTGCCAGCAACCCCTATGGGGTTCTCTACGAGCAGTACTTC.